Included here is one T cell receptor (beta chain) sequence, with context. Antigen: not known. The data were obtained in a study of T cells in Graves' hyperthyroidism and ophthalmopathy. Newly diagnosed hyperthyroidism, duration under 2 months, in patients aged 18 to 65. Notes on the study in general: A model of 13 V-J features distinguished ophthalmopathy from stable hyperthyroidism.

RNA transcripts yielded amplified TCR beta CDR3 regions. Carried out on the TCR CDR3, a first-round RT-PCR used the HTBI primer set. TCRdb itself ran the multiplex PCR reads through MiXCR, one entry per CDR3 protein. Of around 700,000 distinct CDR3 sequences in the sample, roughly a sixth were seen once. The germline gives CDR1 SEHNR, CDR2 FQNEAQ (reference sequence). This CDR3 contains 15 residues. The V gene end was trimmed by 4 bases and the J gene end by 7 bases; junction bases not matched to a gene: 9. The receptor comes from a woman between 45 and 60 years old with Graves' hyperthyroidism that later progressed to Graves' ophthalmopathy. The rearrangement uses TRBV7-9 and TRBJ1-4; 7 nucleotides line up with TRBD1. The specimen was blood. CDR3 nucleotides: TGTGCCAGCAGCTACTTGACAGGGTTAGGTGAAAAACTGTTTTTT. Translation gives CASSYLTGLGEKLFF.